This is a list of T cell receptor beta chains from one sample in a study of technical replicates of blood from a handful of donors. Sequencing used immunoSEQ multiplex PCR; TCRdb keeps in-frame clones, though not all of them. Seen here are about 73,000 clones, 93% observed once, and the top ten hold 0.2% to 0.3%. The sequenced material came from T cells isolated from PBMCs. These receptors all stem from a human donor in good health. Each CDR3 is given with its conserved first and last residue. The order of the fields is V gene, J gene, D gene, clone size, CDR3 protein, CDR3 DNA. D genes are given only for firm matches. Size values are once, few and many counts, or a class for expanded clones, and some rows have none.

TRBV4-1,TRBJ2-1,.,.,CASSQDFGDGARSYNEQFF,TGCGCCAGCAGCCAAGATTTTGGGGATGGGGCTAGATCCTACAATGAGCAGTTCTTC
TRBV5-1,TRBJ2-7,TRBD1,.,CASSRTGSLEQYF,TGCGCCAGCAGCCGGACAGGGTCTCTCGAGCAGTACTTC
TRBV5-1,TRBJ1-2,TRBD1,.,CASSYLSTGVNYGYTF,TGCGCCAGCAGCTACCTATCCACAGGGGTTAACTATGGCTACACCTTC
TRBV27,TRBJ2-2,.,.,CASSLRAPGKVQSAGELFF,TGTGCCAGCAGTCTCCGGGCCCCGGGAAAGGTACAATCCGCCGGGGAGCTGTTTTTT
TRBV7-6,TRBJ1-2,.,.,CASSSQLDRSYGYTF,TGTGCCAGCAGCTCCCAATTAGACAGGTCCTATGGCTACACCTTC
TRBV2,TRBJ2-7,TRBD2,.,CASSVTSGSYEQYF,TGTGCCAGCAGTGTTACTAGCGGGAGCTACGAGCAGTACTTC
TRBV5-1,TRBJ1-1,.,.,CASSLGTQGPTEAFF,TGCGCCAGCAGCTTGGGGACTCAGGGGCCCACTGAAGCTTTCTTT
TRBV11-2,TRBJ2-7,.,.,CASSSSETYEQYF,TGTGCCAGCAGCTCCTCTGAGACCTACGAGCAGTACTTC
TRBV5-1,TRBJ2-3,TRBD2,.,CASSFGLADFTDTQYF,TGCGCCAGCAGCTTCGGACTAGCAGATTTCACAGATACGCAGTATTTT
TRBV11-1,TRBJ1-1,.,.,CASSFLTDEAFF,TGTGCCAGCAGCTTTTTGACAGACGAAGCTTTCTTT
TRBV5-1,TRBJ1-2,TRBD1,.,CASSPNALQGAVTF,TGCGCCAGCAGCCCTAACGCGCTACAGGGGGCGGTCACCTTC
TRBV6-5,TRBJ1-1,.,.,CASSYVKNTEAFF,TGTGCCAGCAGTTACGTAAAGAACACTGAAGCTTTCTTT
TRBV5-6,TRBJ2-7,.,.,CASSSLATFYEQYF,TGTGCCAGCAGCTCTCTAGCGACGTTCTACGAGCAGTACTTC
TRBV19,TRBJ2-5,.,.,CASSFRRGLQETQYF,TGTGCCAGTAGTTTCAGAAGGGGACTGCAAGAGACCCAGTACTTC
TRBV11-1,TRBJ1-1,.,.,CASSLGRHTEAFF,TGTGCCAGCAGCTTGGGCAGGCACACTGAAGCTTTCTTT
TRBV28,TRBJ2-3,.,.,CASNSGGTSTDTQYF,TGTGCCAGCAACTCCGGGGGAACTAGCACAGATACGCAGTATTTT
TRBV2,TRBJ1-2,.,.,CASITGAELYGYTF,TGTGCCAGCATCACGGGAGCCGAACTTTATGGCTACACCTTC
TRBV7-9,TRBJ2-7,TRBD2,.,CASSPPLGESREIVYEQYF,TGTGCCAGCAGCCCTCCCCTGGGGGAATCGCGGGAGATTGTTTACGAGCAGTACTTC
TRBV7-8,TRBJ2-7,TRBD1,.,CASSSTGDSYEQYF,TGTGCCAGCAGCTCAACAGGGGATTCCTACGAGCAGTACTTC
TRBV4-1,TRBJ1-1,TRBD1,.,CASSQGRGTEAFF,TGCGCCAGCAGCCAAGGCAGGGGGACTGAAGCTTTCTTT
TRBV27,TRBJ2-5,TRBD2,.,CASRQMGLSKETQYF,TGTGCCAGCAGGCAGATGGGACTATCCAAAGAGACCCAGTACTTC
TRBV21-1,TRBJ1-3,.,.,CASSLDLAGNTIYF,TGTGCCAGCAGCCTGGACTTGGCCGGAAACACCATATATTTT
TRBV6-1,TRBJ1-2,.,.,CASKFGHTTVDGYTF,TGTGCCAGCAAATTCGGACACACCACGGTGGATGGCTACACCTTC
TRBV6-5,TRBJ1-3,.,.,CASSSGYSGNTIYF,TGTGCCAGCAGTTCAGGGTACTCTGGAAACACCATATATTTT
TRBV6-1,TRBJ1-4,TRBD1,.,CASSEGQFNEKLFF,TGTGCCAGCAGTGAGGGACAGTTTAATGAAAAACTGTTTTTT
TRBV14,TRBJ2-7,TRBD2,.,CASTGGTYEQYF,TGTGCCAGCACGGGGGGGACCTACGAGCAGTACTTC
TRBV5-1,TRBJ2-3,TRBD2,.,CASSLGRTSGGAADTQYF,TGCGCCAGCAGCTTGGGGAGGACTAGCGGGGGAGCCGCAGATACGCAGTATTTT
TRBV25-1,TRBJ2-2,TRBD1,.,CASSQGQGARTGELFF,TGTGCCAGCAGCCAGGGACAGGGGGCGCGCACCGGGGAGCTGTTTTTT
TRBV18,TRBJ1-1,.,.,CASSPPIAQVGAEAFF,TGTGCCAGCTCACCACCGATAGCACAGGTGGGCGCTGAAGCTTTCTTT
TRBV28,TRBJ2-2,TRBD2,.,CASSFKQTGGGLGKHPTGELFF,TGTGCCAGCAGTTTTAAGCAAACGGGAGGAGGTCTAGGCAAGCACCCCACCGGGGAGCTGTTTTTT
TRBV7-2,TRBJ2-1,.,.,CASSPERGGEQFF,TGTGCCAGCAGCCCAGAGAGGGGAGGTGAGCAGTTCTTC
TRBV5-6,TRBJ1-2,.,.,CASSIITEGSVYGYTF,TGTGCCAGCAGCATAATAACAGAAGGCTCCGTCTATGGCTACACCTTC
TRBV4-1,TRBJ1-2,TRBD1,.,CASRPLGQGLLGYTF,TGCGCCAGCAGGCCCCTGGGACAGGGGTTATTGGGCTACACCTTC
TRBV29-1,TRBJ1-6,TRBD1,.,CSVALGQGIGSPLHF,TGCAGCGTTGCTCTCGGACAGGGCATCGGTTCACCCCTCCACTTT
TRBV28,TRBJ2-7,TRBD2,.,CASSLPGTSGVSSYEQYF,TGTGCCAGCAGTTTACCGGGGACTAGCGGGGTTAGCTCCTACGAGCAGTACTTC
TRBV29-1,TRBJ2-2,TRBD2,.,CSVAPSGSLAGELFF,TGCAGCGTTGCGCCTAGCGGGAGTCTGGCCGGGGAGCTGTTTTTT
TRBV27,TRBJ2-5,TRBD2,once,CASSTSAGGHETQYF,TGTGCCAGCAGCACCTCAGCGGGGGGTCATGAGACCCAGTACTTC
TRBV11-3,TRBJ2-3,TRBD2,.,CASSSGLAGAGDTQYF,TGTGCCAGCAGCTCGGGACTAGCGGGAGCGGGGGATACGCAGTATTTT
TRBV27,TRBJ1-2,TRBD1,.,CASSLGGLAVGYTF,TGTGCCAGCAGCCTAGGGGGCTTAGCGGTTGGCTACACCTTC
TRBV7-6,TRBJ2-1,.,.,CASSPGRVSYNEQFF,TGTGCCAGCAGCCCCGGCAGGGTCTCCTACAATGAGCAGTTCTTC
TRBV6-6,TRBJ1-2,TRBD1,.,CASSDPDRGQGYTF,TGTGCCAGCAGTGATCCCGACAGGGGGCAGGGCTACACCTTC
TRBV7-3,TRBJ2-2,.,.,CASSPPGQNTGELFF,TGTGCCAGCAGCCCTCCGGGACAGAACACCGGGGAGCTGTTTTTT
TRBV18,TRBJ2-2,.,.,CASSLLVNTGELFF,TGTGCCAGCTCGCTTCTAGTGAACACCGGGGAGCTGTTTTTT
TRBV7-2,TRBJ1-1,.,.,CASSLARGRNTEAFF,TGTGCCAGCAGCTTAGCCCGGGGTCGGAACACTGAAGCTTTCTTT
TRBV4-1,TRBJ2-7,TRBD2,once,CASSQDTSGGARSEQYF,TGCGCCAGCAGCCAAGATACGAGCGGGGGGGCCAGGAGCGAGCAGTACTTC
TRBV6-1,TRBJ1-2,.,.,CASRGLPQGYGYTF,TGTGCCAGCAGGGGGCTTCCTCAGGGTTATGGCTACACCTTC
TRBV28,TRBJ2-7,.,.,CASSLWGRNSYEQYF,TGTGCCAGCAGTTTGTGGGGCAGGAACTCCTACGAGCAGTACTTC
TRBV7-6,TRBJ2-3,.,.,CASTPEMGAVHFTDTQYF,TGTGCCAGCACCCCCGAAATGGGAGCAGTCCATTTCACAGATACGCAGTATTTT
TRBV27,TRBJ1-5,.,.,CASSFTLNQPQHF,TGTGCCAGCAGTTTCACTCTGAATCAGCCCCAGCATTTT
TRBV29-1,TRBJ2-3,.,.,CSAREYTDTQYF,TGCAGCGCTAGGGAGTACACAGATACGCAGTATTTT
TRBV27,TRBJ2-1,TRBD2,once,CASSSQGLAGHEQFF,TGTGCCAGCAGTTCGCAGGGACTAGCGGGGCATGAGCAGTTCTTC
TRBV6-4,TRBJ1-2,.,.,CASSPEGRNYGYTF,TGTGCCAGCAGCCCGGAGGGCAGAAACTATGGCTACACCTTC
TRBV6-6,TRBJ1-1,.,.,CATSPEGRTEAFF,TGTGCCACCTCTCCGGAGGGAAGAACTGAAGCTTTCTTT